This T cell receptor beta chain was found in a study of patients and donors after allogeneic stem cell transplantation. V dropped 4 bases and J dropped 3 bases, with 17 bases sitting between them. Germline assignment: CDR1 SGDLS and CDR2 YYNGEE. This CDR3 has 15 residues. MiXCR, run by TCRdb on the RT-PCR reads, gives a single entry per CDR3 protein. The profile shows 150,000 to 250,000 distinct CDR3 sequences, 35% to 50% of them singletons. The sequencing sample was made of blood, either unsorted or a sorted T cell fraction (not recorded which). V usage is TRBV9 and J usage is TRBJ2-7; unclear D gene. The sequence came from a human donor who was either an allogeneic HSCT recipient or a stem cell or donor lymphocyte infusion donor (not recorded which). It is not recorded whose cells these are; they may come from a transplant donor. CDR3 sequence (DNA): TGTGCCAGCAGCCCCACCCCGAGCTACCGCTACGAGCAGTACTTC. Protein product: CASSPTPSYRYEQYF.